The subject of this entry is one T cell receptor (beta chain). Its target is not known. The protocol was immunoSEQ multiplex PCR, while the TCRdb copy is restricted to in-frame clones and leaves out a portion. The sample records about 270,000 clones, around 86% being singletons. Trimming cost V 6 bases and J 2 bases; bases outside gene matches: 12. CDR3 length equals 17 residues. Germline values: CDR1 KGHSH, CDR2 LQKENI. This specimen comes from a study of cytomegalovirus exposure and HLA in healthy donors. On the study more broadly: The 120 validation repertoires used the same platform as the roughly 670 first-cohort repertoires (as reported by a later analysis).

Study conclusions and caveats: It was about 150 TCR beta chains that were listed as cytomegalovirus-associated. Specific recognition of CMV antigens was confirmed in vitro for a few chains (all CMV-associated).

This TCR was recovered from a woman aged 18-29 years in good health and CMV-seronegative. What was sequenced was PBMCs. V is TRBV18 and J is TRBJ1-1, with 10 bases identical to TRBD1. CDR3 sequence (DNA): TGTGCCAGCTCCCTTTTCCGGGACAGGGGTACTAACACTGAAGCTTTCTTT. Its protein product is CASSLFRDRGTNTEAFF.